Listed below are T cell receptor beta chains from one sample, sequenced in a study of post-analysis software for immune sequencing data. TCRdb reprocessed the PCR reads with MiXCR, giving one entry per CDR3 protein. The table shows about 770,000 distinct CDR3 sequences, with 40% to 55% occurring only once. The sample taken for sequencing was blood. These receptors were obtained from a girl between 5 and 17 years old with multiple sclerosis. CDR3s include the opening cysteine and the closing phenylalanine or tryptophan. D genes are given only for firm matches. Size values are once, few and many counts, or a class for expanded clones, and some rows have none.

j_gene: TRBJ2-7
abundance: NA
v_gene: TRBV12-3/TRBV12-4
d_gene: NA
CDR3aa: CASSQRTVSSYEQYF
CDR3nt: TGTGCCAGCAGTCAGCGGACAGTCAGTTCCTACGAGCAGTACTTC

j_gene: TRBJ2-5
abundance: NA
v_gene: TRBV6-6
d_gene: TRBD1
CDR3aa: CARQGTGKQYF
CDR3nt: TGTGCCAGACAGGGGACAGGGAAGCAGTACTTC

j_gene: TRBJ1-1
abundance: NA
v_gene: TRBV12-3/TRBV12-4
d_gene: NA
CDR3aa: CASSNRITNTEAFF
CDR3nt: TGTGCCAGCAGTAACAGGATCACGAACACTGAAGCTTTCTTT

j_gene: TRBJ2-5
abundance: medium-sized
v_gene: TRBV15
d_gene: NA
CDR3aa: CATSKIGGETQYF
CDR3nt: TGTGCCACCAGCAAAATAGGGGGTGAGACCCAGTACTTC

j_gene: TRBJ1-2
abundance: few
v_gene: TRBV29-1
d_gene: NA
CDR3aa: CSVETGANYGYTF
CDR3nt: TGCAGCGTTGAGACGGGGGCCAACTATGGCTACACCTTC

j_gene: TRBJ2-6
abundance: few
v_gene: TRBV7-9
d_gene: NA
CDR3aa: CASSLARGSSGANVLTF
CDR3nt: TGTGCCAGCAGCTTAGCGCGGGGATCCTCTGGGGCCAACGTCCTGACTTTC

j_gene: TRBJ2-5
abundance: NA
v_gene: TRBV3-1
d_gene: TRBD2
CDR3aa: CASSQESIPLAGDVGTQYF
CDR3nt: TGTGCCAGCAGCCAAGAGTCAATCCCTCTAGCGGGAGATGTGGGGACCCAGTACTTC

j_gene: TRBJ2-1
abundance: few
v_gene: TRBV2
d_gene: NA
CDR3aa: CASSELTSLEQFF
CDR3nt: TGTGCCAGCAGTGAGTTGACTAGTCTTGAGCAGTTCTTC

j_gene: TRBJ2-7
abundance: NA
v_gene: TRBV20-1
d_gene: TRBD2
CDR3aa: CSARGGGRKAYEQYF
CDR3nt: TGCAGTGCTAGAGGGGGAGGGCGGAAGGCCTACGAGCAGTACTTC

j_gene: TRBJ2-3
abundance: many
v_gene: TRBV13
d_gene: NA
CDR3aa: CASSPQADTQYF
CDR3nt: TGTGCCAGCAGCCCCCAGGCAGATACGCAGTATTTT

j_gene: TRBJ2-6
abundance: few
v_gene: TRBV5-1
d_gene: NA
CDR3aa: CASSLEVIGANVRTF
CDR3nt: TGCGCCAGCAGCTTGGAGGTGATAGGGGCCAACGTCCGGACTTTC

j_gene: TRBJ1-4
abundance: NA
v_gene: TRBV7-9
d_gene: NA
CDR3aa: CASSPAVFSLEKLFF
CDR3nt: TGTGCCAGCAGCCCGGCGGTGTTTTCGTTAGAAAAACTGTTTTTT

j_gene: TRBJ1-1
abundance: NA
v_gene: TRBV2
d_gene: NA
CDR3aa: CASSKKQGQGTEAFF
CDR3nt: TGTGCCAGCAGCAAGAAACAAGGGCAGGGGACTGAAGCTTTCTTT

j_gene: TRBJ2-7
abundance: few
v_gene: TRBV6-2/TRBV6-3
d_gene: TRBD1
CDR3aa: CASSAETGYYEQYF
CDR3nt: TGTGCCAGCAGCGCGGAGACAGGGTACTACGAGCAGTACTTC

j_gene: TRBJ2-7
abundance: NA
v_gene: TRBV9
d_gene: TRBD1
CDR3aa: CASSAVPGTGSYEQYF
CDR3nt: TGTGCCAGCAGCGCCGTGCCTGGGACAGGATCCTACGAGCAGTACTTC

j_gene: TRBJ1-2
abundance: few
v_gene: TRBV7-9
d_gene: NA
CDR3aa: CASSLGPVTRYGYTF
CDR3nt: TGTGCCAGCAGCTTAGGGCCAGTGACCCGCTATGGCTACACCTTC

j_gene: TRBJ1-2
abundance: NA
v_gene: TRBV5-4
d_gene: TRBD1
CDR3aa: CASSTDRVYGYTF
CDR3nt: TGTGCCAGCAGCACCGACAGGGTCTATGGCTACACCTTC

j_gene: TRBJ2-1
abundance: NA
v_gene: TRBV5-6
d_gene: NA
CDR3aa: CASSPTGTPYNEQFF
CDR3nt: TGTGCCAGCAGCCCGACAGGTACGCCCTACAATGAGCAGTTCTTC

j_gene: TRBJ2-3
abundance: few
v_gene: TRBV4-1
d_gene: NA
CDR3aa: CASSQTASLDTQYF
CDR3nt: TGCGCCAGCAGCCAAACGGCTAGCCTGGATACGCAGTATTTT

j_gene: TRBJ1-4
abundance: NA
v_gene: TRBV20-1
d_gene: NA
CDR3aa: CSASYMQGGDEKLFF
CDR3nt: TGCAGTGCCAGCTATATGCAGGGAGGGGATGAAAAACTGTTTTTT

j_gene: TRBJ1-2
abundance: NA
v_gene: TRBV29-1
d_gene: NA
CDR3aa: CSVEDRGGPPNYGYTF
CDR3nt: TGCAGCGTTGAAGATCGCGGGGGGCCACCGAACTATGGCTACACCTTC

j_gene: TRBJ2-3
abundance: few
v_gene: TRBV7-9
d_gene: TRBD2
CDR3aa: CASETSGYTDTQYF
CDR3nt: TGTGCCAGCGAGACTAGCGGTTACACAGATACGCAGTATTTT

j_gene: TRBJ1-2
abundance: NA
v_gene: TRBV11-2
d_gene: NA
CDR3aa: CASSLVSGDGYGYTF
CDR3nt: TGTGCCAGCAGCTTAGTCTCGGGGGATGGCTATGGCTACACCTTC

j_gene: TRBJ2-3
abundance: NA
v_gene: TRBV29-1
d_gene: NA
CDR3aa: CSAGRASSTDTQYF
CDR3nt: TGCAGCGCCGGAAGGGCTTCTAGCACAGATACGCAGTATTTT

j_gene: TRBJ2-6
abundance: few
v_gene: TRBV10-3
d_gene: NA
CDR3aa: CAISETPGLKGSGANVLTF
CDR3nt: TGTGCCATCAGTGAGACCCCGGGACTGAAAGGCTCTGGGGCCAACGTCCTGACTTTC

j_gene: TRBJ2-7
abundance: NA
v_gene: TRBV5-1
d_gene: NA
CDR3aa: CASSSAGRNYEQYF
CDR3nt: TGCGCCAGCAGTTCAGCGGGCCGAAACTACGAGCAGTACTTC

j_gene: TRBJ2-2
abundance: NA
v_gene: TRBV29-1
d_gene: NA
CDR3aa: CSVEGSISGSTGELFF
CDR3nt: TGCAGCGTTGAGGGGAGCATTAGCGGAAGCACCGGGGAGCTGTTTTTT

j_gene: TRBJ1-2
abundance: NA
v_gene: TRBV19
d_gene: NA
CDR3aa: CASSIGDPYRYGYTF
CDR3nt: TGTGCCAGTAGTATAGGGGACCCCTACCGTTACGGCTACACCTTC

j_gene: TRBJ2-6
abundance: NA
v_gene: TRBV19
d_gene: NA
CDR3aa: CASGLWGNSGANVLTF
CDR3nt: TGTGCCAGCGGACTCTGGGGAAACTCTGGGGCCAACGTCCTGACTTTC

j_gene: TRBJ2-7
abundance: NA
v_gene: TRBV6-1
d_gene: TRBD2
CDR3aa: CASSEVTSGASYEQYF
CDR3nt: TGTGCCAGCAGTGAAGTGACTAGCGGGGCCTCCTACGAGCAGTACTTC

j_gene: TRBJ1-5
abundance: NA
v_gene: TRBV6-2/TRBV6-3
d_gene: TRBD1
CDR3aa: CASSYGSTGMSQHF
CDR3nt: TGTGCCAGCAGTTACGGATCGACAGGGATGTCCCAGCATTTT

j_gene: TRBJ2-1
abundance: few
v_gene: TRBV12-3/TRBV12-4
d_gene: TRBD2
CDR3aa: CASSPGLAEYNEQFF
CDR3nt: TGTGCCAGCAGCCCGGGACTAGCGGAATACAATGAGCAGTTCTTC

j_gene: TRBJ1-1
abundance: NA
v_gene: TRBV7-3
d_gene: NA
CDR3aa: CASREGLGEAFF
CDR3nt: TGTGCCAGCCGAGAGGGCCTCGGGGAAGCTTTCTTT

j_gene: TRBJ2-7
abundance: few
v_gene: TRBV6-5
d_gene: TRBD1
CDR3aa: CASSYMRGPVGAEQYF
CDR3nt: TGTGCCAGCAGTTATATGAGGGGGCCGGTCGGCGCCGAGCAGTACTTC

j_gene: TRBJ2-7
abundance: NA
v_gene: TRBV27
d_gene: NA
CDR3aa: CASSGGGPYEQYF
CDR3nt: TGTGCCAGCAGTGGGGGCGGTCCCTACGAGCAGTACTTC

j_gene: TRBJ2-1
abundance: NA
v_gene: TRBV12-3/TRBV12-4
d_gene: NA
CDR3aa: CASSSIGGLQFF
CDR3nt: TGTGCCAGCAGCTCCATAGGAGGGTTGCAGTTCTTC

j_gene: TRBJ2-1
abundance: NA
v_gene: TRBV4-2
d_gene: TRBD1
CDR3aa: CASSRTGGSSEQFF
CDR3nt: TGTGCCAGCAGCCGAACAGGGGGCTCTAGTGAGCAGTTCTTC

j_gene: TRBJ1-5
abundance: NA
v_gene: TRBV20-1
d_gene: NA
CDR3aa: CSARRYPNQPQHF
CDR3nt: TGCAGTGCTAGGCGGTATCCCAATCAGCCCCAGCATTTT

j_gene: TRBJ2-1
abundance: few
v_gene: TRBV6-1
d_gene: TRBD2
CDR3aa: CASSPPRLAGVHNEQFF
CDR3nt: TGTGCCAGCAGTCCCCCACGACTAGCGGGAGTGCACAATGAGCAGTTCTTC

j_gene: TRBJ2-5
abundance: NA
v_gene: TRBV12-3/TRBV12-4
d_gene: NA
CDR3aa: CASSFFVGGGQETQYF
CDR3nt: TGTGCCAGCAGTTTTTTCGTCGGGGGCGGACAAGAGACCCAGTACTTC

j_gene: TRBJ2-1
abundance: NA
v_gene: TRBV20-1
d_gene: TRBD2
CDR3aa: CSARILAGGYSYNEQFF
CDR3nt: TGCAGTGCTAGAATACTAGCGGGAGGGTACTCCTACAATGAGCAGTTCTTC

j_gene: TRBJ1-4
abundance: NA
v_gene: TRBV12-3/TRBV12-4
d_gene: NA
CDR3aa: CASSFDRTNEKLFF
CDR3nt: TGTGCCAGCAGTTTCGATCGAACTAATGAAAAACTGTTTTTT

j_gene: TRBJ2-3
abundance: NA
v_gene: TRBV12-3/TRBV12-4
d_gene: NA
CDR3aa: CAIVRADTQYF
CDR3nt: TGTGCCATAGTCAGAGCAGATACGCAATATTTT

j_gene: TRBJ1-2
abundance: NA
v_gene: TRBV10-3
d_gene: TRBD1
CDR3aa: CAITTDRGDYGYTF
CDR3nt: TGTGCCATCACCACGGACAGGGGAGACTATGGCTACACCTTC

j_gene: TRBJ2-5
abundance: NA
v_gene: TRBV29-1
d_gene: NA
CDR3aa: CSVAGTPQETQYF
CDR3nt: TGCAGCGTCGCCGGGACACCCCAAGAGACCCAGTACTTC

j_gene: TRBJ1-1
abundance: NA
v_gene: TRBV7-3
d_gene: TRBD1
CDR3aa: CASSLIAGQGKNTEAFF
CDR3nt: TGTGCCAGCAGCTTAATAGCCGGACAGGGGAAGAACACTGAAGCTTTCTTT

j_gene: TRBJ1-1
abundance: NA
v_gene: TRBV7-6
d_gene: NA
CDR3aa: CASSFASGTPAEAFF
CDR3nt: TGTGCCAGCAGCTTTGCCTCCGGGACACCAGCTGAAGCTTTCTTT

j_gene: TRBJ1-5
abundance: NA
v_gene: TRBV12-3/TRBV12-4
d_gene: TRBD1
CDR3aa: CASSSRGPNQPQHF
CDR3nt: TGTGCCAGCAGCTCCAGGGGGCCCAATCAGCCCCAGCATTTT

j_gene: TRBJ1-5
abundance: once
v_gene: TRBV6-6
d_gene: NA
CDR3aa: CAGSYRSNQPQHF
CDR3nt: TGTGCCGGCAGTTACCGTAGCAATCAGCCCCAGCATTTT

j_gene: TRBJ2-3
abundance: NA
v_gene: TRBV13
d_gene: TRBD1
CDR3aa: CASSKGQGRDTQYF
CDR3nt: TGTGCCAGCAGCAAGGGACAGGGGAGAGATACGCAGTATTTT

j_gene: TRBJ2-4
abundance: NA
v_gene: TRBV20-1
d_gene: NA
CDR3aa: CSARGVDRWLYGQYF
CDR3nt: TGCAGTGCTAGAGGGGTGGACCGCTGGTTATACGGGCAGTACTTC

j_gene: TRBJ1-1
abundance: NA
v_gene: TRBV29-1
d_gene: NA
CDR3aa: CSVHSGGTEAFF
CDR3nt: TGCAGCGTCCACAGCGGCGGGACTGAAGCTTTCTTT

j_gene: TRBJ2-5
abundance: NA
v_gene: TRBV7-3
d_gene: TRBD1
CDR3aa: CASSLGPGGPYQETQYF
CDR3nt: TGTGCCAGCAGCTTAGGACCAGGGGGCCCTTATCAAGAGACCCAGTACTTC

j_gene: TRBJ2-5
abundance: NA
v_gene: TRBV7-8
d_gene: NA
CDR3aa: CASTPVEVGGTQYF
CDR3nt: TGTGCCAGCACCCCCGTGGAGGTCGGGGGGACCCAGTACTTC

j_gene: TRBJ2-7
abundance: few
v_gene: TRBV12-3/TRBV12-4
d_gene: TRBD2
CDR3aa: CASSLSFAGVENEQYF
CDR3nt: TGTGCCAGCAGCCTTTCCTTTGCGGGAGTCGAAAACGAGCAGTACTTC

j_gene: TRBJ2-7
abundance: few
v_gene: TRBV29-1
d_gene: TRBD2
CDR3aa: CSVEDVTSGSVNEQYF
CDR3nt: TGCAGCGTTGAAGATGTTACTAGCGGGAGTGTTAACGAGCAGTACTTC